A single sample is the source of the 23 T cell receptor beta chains below, sequenced in a study of shared clonotypes between healthy human individuals (TCRdb year 2020). Receptors were amplified or captured by the immunoSEQ multiplex PCR assay. This immuneACCESS table, as held by TCRdb, lists in-frame sequences with V and J called but not all clones. Of the missing ones, under half trace to an unresolved V gene in checked studies; the others have no known cause. In all, the sample holds about 2.5 million clones, and roughly 90% of those were seen once. The ten largest clones represent about 0.36% of the sample. Input material: naive CD4+ T cells from PBMCs. In the paper's terms, the cell subset or site label means: CD45RA+ positively selected. All receptors derive from a man younger than 30 in good health. Some clones in this sample may be carry-over from other donors' samples.

The rearrangement uses TRBV19 and TRBJ2-3; D is uncertain. Trimming took 7 bases from V and 4 from J, leaving 12 bases between them. The CDR3 spans 13 residues. The germline gives CDR1 LNHDA, CDR2 SQIVND (reference sequence). CDR3 sequence (DNA): TGTGCCAGTAATCAGGCCCCCCCAGATACGCAGTATTTT. This sequence encodes CASNQAPPDTQYF. Complete variable domain (other parts from reference TRBV19 and TRBJ2-3): DGGITQSPKYLFRKEGQNVTLSCEQNLNHDAMYWYRQDPGQGLRLIYYSQIVNDFQKGDIAEGYSVSREKKESFPLTVTSAQKNPTAFYLCASNQAPPDTQYFGPGTRLTVL.

J is TRBJ1-1 and V is TRBV5-1, with D maybe TRBD1 (6 bases). This CDR3 has 15 residues. V was cut by 4 bases and J by 2 bases, with 15 bases left in between. Germline CDR1 SGHRS, CDR2 YFSETQ. Here the CDR3 DNA reads TGCGCCAGCAGCCCTTCCCGGGGGCCAAACACTGAAGCTTTCTTT. Translating it yields CASSPSRGPNTEAFF.

The chain couples TRBV5-1 to TRBJ2-1; 9 bases agree with TRBD2. Unmatched junction bases numbered 5, after V lost 2 bases and J lost 5 bases. CDR3 length: 15 amino acids. CDR1 and CDR2 from the germline V gene are SGHRS and YFSETQ. In DNA form, the CDR3 reads TGCGCCAGCAGCTTCGAACTAGCGGGTGACAATGAGCAGTTCTTC. It codes for CASSFELAGDNEQFF.

As regards this clone: At the DNA level, this CDR3 is encoded by other sequences in the same sample as well. The V gene is TRBV9, the J gene TRBJ2-3; 8 bases are shared with TRBD2. The CDR3 covers 17 residues. V trimming: 2 bases; J trimming: 7 bases; junction bases outside the gene matches: 15. Per germline, CDR1 SGDLS and CDR2 YYNGEE. CDR3 nucleotides: TGTGCCAGCAGCGTGGGGGGGACTTCGGGAGGGCCACATACGCAGTATTTT. This encodes CASSVGGTSGGPHTQYF.

V and J are TRBV5-1 and TRBJ2-3; D possibly corresponds to TRBD2 (5 bases). Looked up from germline, CDR1 is SGHRS and CDR2 is YFSETQ. This CDR3 has 15 amino acids. Trimming took off 0 bases at V and 4 bases at J, with 12 bases between the two ends. The CDR3 here is CASSLAESGSDTQYF. CDR3 nucleotides: TGCGCCAGCAGCTTGGCTGAATCGGGGTCAGATACGCAGTATTTT.

The genes are TRBV6-6 and TRBJ2-2, with D perhaps matching TRBD1 (5 bases). CDR3 length equals 15 residues. Germline CDR1 and CDR2: MNHNY and SVGAGI (reference sequence). V was pared by 5 bases and J by 6 bases, with 16 bases between. The CDR3 coding sequence is TGTGCCAGCAGTGAGCCCCAGGGTGTCGCCGGGGAGCTGTTTTTT. It specifies CASSEPQGVAGELFF.

This clone was recorded only once. This chain joins TRBV9 and TRBJ2-2, with TRBD2 matching 7 bases. Germline V gives CDR1 SGDLS, CDR2 YYNGEE. This CDR3 comprises 14 residues. The trim removed 4 bases at V and 4 bases at J, leaving 4 bases unmatched. DNA of the CDR3: TGTGCCAGCAGCACCTCTAGCGGCACCGGGGAGCTGTTTTTT. Amino acids: CASSTSSGTGELFF.

The chain uses TRBV5-8 and TRBJ2-7; perhaps TRBD2 as D (6 bases). The CDR3 consists of 13 residues. V lost 0 bases to trimming and J lost 8 bases, with 12 bases between them. Germline CDR1 reads SGHTS; CDR2 reads YDEGEE. In DNA, the CDR3 is TGTGCCAGCAGCTTGGTTAGTAGCGGAAAGCAGTACTTC. Translated: CASSLVSSGKQYF.

The chain has TRBV28 and TRBJ1-1; 8 bases fit TRBD1. This CDR3 is built from 14 residues. Germline V gene sequence: CDR1 MDHEN, CDR2 SYDVKM. V lost 7 bases and J lost 2; bases outside the gene matches: 6. The CDR3 reads CASISGQGNTEAFF. The CDR3 DNA sequence: TGTGCCAGCATCAGCGGACAGGGTAACACTGAAGCTTTCTTT.

This chain joins TRBV6-1 and TRBJ2-5; perhaps TRBD2 as D (6 bases). V gave up 9 bases and J gave up 5 bases, with 16 bases separating them. Germline values: CDR1 MNHNS, CDR2 SASEGT. This CDR3 has 13 amino acids. The CDR3 DNA follows: TGTGCCAGTTTGACTAGATCGAGGGAGACCCAGTACTTC. Translating it yields CASLTRSRETQYF.

The chain links TRBV27 to TRBJ1-2, with D possibly being TRBD1 (5 bases). CDR3 size: 14 residues. Germline loops: CDR1 MNHEY, CDR2 SMNVEV (reference sequence). The ends were cut back, 4 bases at V and 7 bases at J, with 16 bases in the middle. Here the CDR3 DNA reads TGTGCCAGCAGTTCTCGGGGCTCACCCCGTGGCTACACCTTC. As protein: CASSSRGSPRGYTF.

In regard to this clone: This same CDR3 is encoded by further DNA sequences in the sample. V is TRBV27 and J is TRBJ2-7; D possibly corresponds to TRBD1 (7 bases). The CDR3 contains 14 residues. Germline V CDR1 and CDR2: MNHEY, SMNVEV (reference sequence). Trimming took off 5 bases at V and 3 bases at J, with 14 bases between the two ends. Here the CDR3 reads CASSPRQGGYEQYF. The CDR3 DNA reads as TGTGCCAGCAGTCCGCGACAGGGAGGCTACGAGCAGTACTTC.

The chain carries TRBV9 and TRBJ2-1, with 14 bases that match TRBD2. J was trimmed by 2 bases and V by 4 bases; bases with no gene match: 11. This CDR3 is 19 amino acids long. CDR1 and CDR2 from the germline V gene are SGDLS and YYNGEE. CDR3 loop: CASSSPGTSGSRTYNEQFF. The CDR3 DNA reads TGTGCCAGCAGCTCACCCGGGACTAGCGGGAGCAGGACCTACAATGAGCAGTTCTTC.

This clone was picked up one time. The chain combines TRBV29-1 with TRBJ2-7; 9 bases fit TRBD2. V lost 6 bases to trimming and J lost 2 bases; unmatched junction nucleotides: 11. There are 15 residues in the CDR3. CDR1 is SQVTM and CDR2 is ANQGSEA in the germline V gene. The DNA of the CDR3 is TGCAGCGTCGCTTTGAGTCTAGCGGGGACCTACGAGCAGTACTTC. Amino acids: CSVALSLAGTYEQYF.

This chain links TRBV9 with TRBJ1-1; D is undetermined. The V gene lost 0 bases and the J gene lost 3 bases, with 12 bases spanning the gap. Germline assignment: CDR1 SGDLS and CDR2 YYNGEE. The CDR3 consists of 15 residues. CDR3 DNA sequence: TGTGCCAGCAGCGTAGATGGGTATGGTGACACTGAAGCTTTCTTT. Its translation is CASSVDGYGDTEAFF.

J is TRBJ1-2 and V is TRBV19, with 8 nucleotides matching TRBD1. CDR3 length: 14 residues. Germline CDR1 LNHDA, CDR2 SQIVND (reference sequence). V shed 9 bases and J 5 bases; nucleotides not matched to a gene: 11. CDR3 DNA sequence: TGTGCCAGCAGAAGCGGACAGGGAGGATATGGCTACACCTTC. It codes for CASRSGQGGYGYTF.

DNA for the CDR3: TGCGCCAGCAGCCCTGTGGCAGGGGGCTACGACGAGCAGTACTTC. It encodes CASSPVAGGYDEQYF. The chain joins TRBV5-1 to TRBJ2-7, with TRBD1 matching 8 bases. The CDR3 consists of 15 residues. Unmatched junction bases numbered 11, after V lost 4 bases and J lost 5 bases. Germline values: CDR1 SGHRS, CDR2 YFSETQ. The whole variable domain, filled in from reference TRBV5-1 and TRBJ2-7, reads KAGVTQTPRYLIKTRGQQVTLSCSPISGHRSVSWYQQTPGQGLQFLFEYFSETQRNKGNFPGRFSGRQFSNSRSEMNVSTLELGDSALYLCASSPVAGGYDEQYFGPGTRLTVT.

The DNA of the CDR3 is TGTGCCTTAAAGGGCCGGAACGGTGGCTACACCTTC. Translation: CALKGRNGGYTF. The chain combines TRBV30 with TRBJ1-2; D not resolved. V lost 7 bases and J lost 7, with 16 bases in between. Germline lookup yields CDR1 GTSNPN and CDR2 SVGIG (reference sequence). CDR3 length equals 12 residues. Supplemented by reference TRBV30 and TRBJ1-2, the full variable domain reads SQTIHQWPATLVQPVGSPLSLECTVEGTSNPNLYWYRQAAGRGLQLLFYSVGIGQISSEVPQNLSASRPQDRQFILSSKKLLLSDSGFYLCALKGRNGGYTFGSGTRLTVV.

The chain is built from TRBV7-2 and TRBJ2-5, with 14 positions matching TRBD2. J lost 5 bases, V lost 4 bases, and 6 bases had no gene match. Per the germline V gene, CDR1 is SGHTA and CDR2 is FQGNSA. The CDR3 is 16 residues long. The CDR3: CASSYGTSGSGETQYF. DNA of the CDR3: TGTGCCAGCAGCTACGGGACTAGCGGGAGCGGGGAGACCCAGTACTTC.

J is TRBJ2-7 and V is TRBV10-1, with TRBD2 as a possible D gene (5 bases). The germline V gene encodes CDR1 WNHNN and CDR2 SYGVQD (reference sequence). V shed 5 bases and J shed 2 bases, with 16 bases lying between them. This CDR3 region has 15 residues. The CDR3 DNA is TGCGCCAGCAGTCCCTCGTGGGAGCCCCCCTACGAGCAGTACTTC. Encoded protein: CASSPSWEPPYEQYF.

The rearrangement uses TRBV9 and TRBJ2-1; 9 nucleotides align to TRBD2. Germline trimming cut 3 bases from V and 5 bases from J; bases unmatched to any gene: 9. Germline V gene lookup returns CDR1 SGDLS and CDR2 YYNGEE. This CDR3 comprises 16 residues. The CDR3 DNA reads TGTGCCAGCAGCGCCCAGGTGGCTAGCGGGAACAATGAGCAGTTCTTC. This gives the protein CASSAQVASGNNEQFF.

The J gene is TRBJ1-5, the V gene TRBV7-9; D is perhaps TRBD1 (6 bases). The length of the CDR3 is 14 residues. CDR1 SEHNR and CDR2 FQNEAQ come from the germline V gene (reference sequence). Trimming stripped 4 bases from V and 7 bases from J, with 14 bases between. The CDR3 region is CASSSDSFFQPQHF. The CDR3 coding sequence is TGTGCCAGCAGCTCGGACAGCTTTTTCCAGCCCCAGCATTTT.

This chain links TRBV5-5 with TRBJ2-1; 9 bases match TRBD2. Germline V gene data show CDR1 as SGHKS and CDR2 as YYEKEE (reference sequence). There are 14 residues in the CDR3. J lost 7 bases, V lost 6 bases, and 8 bases had no gene match. CDR3 nucleotides: TGTGCCAGCAATCCGCGGGAGGGAGGTAATGAGCAGTTCTTC. As protein: CASNPREGGNEQFF.